The sequence of this TCR beta chain was determined in a study of glioma-infiltrating T cells after dendritic cell vaccination. Study at large: The vaccine used monocyte-derived dendritic cells pulsed overnight with autologous tumor lysate.

This clone was detected only a few times. The PCR used 60 V beta and 13 J beta primers. Produced via immunoSEQ multiplex PCR; TCRdb's table is partial and in-frame only. This table holds roughly 47,000 clones, around 86% found once. The receptor was isolated from a human donor with glioblastoma. This specimen was blood, taken before dendritic cell vaccination.

The CDR3 bases are TGTGCCAGTAGTGCAGGGGACCTGCCAAGATACGAGCAGTACTTC. It yields the protein CASSAGDLPRYEQYF. The chain uses TRBV19 and TRBJ2-7; maybe TRBD1 (6 bases). V was pared by 5 bases and J by 4 bases, with 18 bases between. Germline CDR1 reads LNHDA; CDR2 reads SQIVND (reference sequence). The CDR3 runs to 15 residues. The whole variable domain, remainder taken from reference TRBV19 and TRBJ2-7, is DGGITQSPKYLFRKEGQNVTLSCEQNLNHDAMYWYRQDPGQGLRLIYYSQIVNDFQKGDIAEGYSVSREKKESFPLTVTSAQKNPTAFYLCASSAGDLPRYEQYFGPGTRLTVT.